The T cell receptor beta chain under discussion was sequenced for a study of blood T cells in healthy people across ages. Study background: The template switching approach captured approximately one barcoded beta molecule for every two T cells.

CDR1 is MGHDK and CDR2 is SYGVNS in the germline V gene. With 6 bases removed from V and 0 bases from J, the gap between germline ends came to 12 bases. The CDR3 is made up of 16 amino acids. A second PCR, run for about 7 to 11 cycles, used a sample-barcoded 5' primer plus a J-beta primer mix. Each CDR3 protein is one row after TCRdb ran MiXCR on the 5' RACE reads. The repertoire includes some 1.8 million distinct CDR3 sequences, around 40% of them detected once, and approximately 22% sits in the top ten. The origin of this receptor is a human donor in good health. The chain uses TRBV25-1 and TRBJ1-6; D ambiguous. Sequencing used blood. CDR3 region: CASSHQRSSYNSPLHF. The CDR3 DNA is TGTGCCAGCAGCCACCAGCGGAGCTCCTATAATTCACCCCTCCACTTT. Looking up the rest from reference TRBV25-1 and TRBJ1-6 gives the full variable domain: EADIYQTPRYLVIGTGKKITLECSQTMGHDKMYWYQQDPGMELHLIHYSYGVNSTEKGDLSSESTVSRIRTEHFPLTLESARPSHTSQYLCASSHQRSSYNSPLHFGNGTRLTVT.